This is a list of T cell receptor beta chains from one sample in a study of tumor and adjacent non-tumor tissue in lung cancer. TCRdb fed the multiplex PCR reads into MiXCR, producing one record per CDR3 protein. The sample has tens of thousands of distinct CDR3 sequences; around two thirds are singletons. Sequenced input: distant non-tumor lung tissue. These receptors were taken from a man aged 70 or older with non-small cell lung cancer. Both conserved end residues are part of each CDR3. A D gene is named only where the DNA matches it firmly. Clone sizes are given selectively: once, few, many, or a class where the clone is expanded.

abundance,d_gene,j_gene,v_gene,CDR3nt,CDR3aa
once,NA,TRBJ1-1,TRBV5-5,TGTACCAGCAGCTTGGATCCGGGGATAGGCACTGAAGCTTTCTTT,CTSSLDPGIGTEAFF
NA,NA,TRBJ1-2,TRBV28,TGTGCCGCTGGGGGGCAGCGGATTAAAGGCTACACCTTC,CAAGGQRIKGYTF
many,NA,TRBJ2-7,TRBV5-1,TGCGCCAGCAGCCTCCTCCTGACTCTCCTACACTTC,CASSLLLTLLHF
NA,TRBD1,TRBJ2-3,TRBV12-3/TRBV12-4,TGTGTCAGCAGTGGGACAGGGGATGGAGATAGGCAGTATTTT,CVSSGTGDGDRQYF
NA,NA,TRBJ1-2,TRBV7-9,TGTGCCGGCAGCTTAGGTATGGACAGCATGAATGGCTACACCTTC,CAGSLGMDSMNGYTF
many,NA,TRBJ2-2,TRBV4-2,TGTGCCAGCAGCCAGGAACTAGCAAGGGGAGCCGGGGAGCTGTTTTTT,CASSQELARGAGELFF
NA,TRBD2,TRBJ2-1,TRBV20-1,TGCGGTGCTAGAGAAGGCGGGAGGGCCTTGAATGAGCAGTTCTTC,CGAREGGRALNEQFF
NA,NA,TRBJ2-7,TRBV4-1,TGCGTCAGCTGCCAAGCAGACAGCTCCTACGAGCAGTACTTC,CVSCQADSSYEQYF
NA,TRBD2,TRBJ2-6,TRBV11-2,TGTGACAGCAGCTCCCGGGGGGGTAGCTCTGGGGTCGACGTCCTGACTTTC,CDSSSRGGSSGVDVLTF
NA,NA,TRBJ1-5,TRBV6-6,TGTGCCTGCGTGGCAGGGAGGAATCAGCCCCAGCATTTT,CACVAGRNQPQHF
many,TRBD2,TRBJ2-5,TRBV11-1,TGTGCCAGCAGCCAGATTATCGGACTAGCGGGGGCCTTAGAGACCCAGTACTTC,CASSQIIGLAGALETQYF
many,TRBD2,TRBJ2-1,TRBV7-8,TGTGCCAGCAGCTTAGGACTAGCCAGGCCCTACAATGAGCAGTTCTTC,CASSLGLARPYNEQFF
many,TRBD1,TRBJ2-3,TRBV29-1,TGCAGCGTTGGAGCATACGGACAGGGGCTTTCAGATACGCAGTATTTT,CSVGAYGQGLSDTQYF
NA,TRBD1,TRBJ2-2,TRBV5-6,TGTGCCAGCAGCCATAAACAGGGGGCAGTCACCTGGGAGCTGTTTTTT,CASSHKQGAVTWELFF
NA,NA,TRBJ2-1,TRBV19,TGTGCCAGTAGTATTAACGGAAACTACAGTGAGCAGTTCTTC,CASSINGNYSEQFF
few,NA,TRBJ1-6,TRBV30,TGTGCCTGGATGAGGATTATGAATAATTCACCCCTCCACTTC,CAWMRIMNNSPLHF
NA,NA,TRBJ1-3,TRBV20-1,TGCAGTGCTCGCCCCTCCAAGGGTATTGGAAACACCATATATTTT,CSARPSKGIGNTIYF
few,NA,TRBJ2-7,TRBV12-3/TRBV12-4,TGTGCCAGTAGTTTATTGGAGGGGGCTGGAGAGCGGTACTTC,CASSLLEGAGERYF
NA,TRBD2,TRBJ2-1,TRBV7-9,TGTGCCAGCAGCTTGAATCCATTTGGGACTAGCGGGAGAAACAATGAGCAGTTCTTC,CASSLNPFGTSGRNNEQFF
NA,TRBD1,TRBJ2-1,TRBV11-2,TGTGGCAGCAGCCCCAAAACTCCGGGACAGGCATACAATGAGCAGTTCTTC,CGSSPKTPGQAYNEQFF
once,NA,TRBJ1-5,TRBV6-2/TRBV6-3,TGTGTCAGCAGTTACCCCGACAGAGCGCAGCCCCAGCATTTT,CVSSYPDRAQPQHF
NA,NA,TRBJ2-2,TRBV6-1,TGTGCCAGCAGTGAGGCGGGGGCGGGACACGACACCGGGGAGCTGTTTTTT,CASSEAGAGHDTGELFF
NA,NA,TRBJ1-3,TRBV19,TGTGCCAGTAAGATGGGCGGAGGATCTGGAAACACCATATATTTT,CASKMGGGSGNTIYF
many,TRBD2,TRBJ2-1,TRBV5-1,TGCGCCAGCAGCTTGGAGGTAGCGGGAGTATACAATGAGCAGTTCTTC,CASSLEVAGVYNEQFF
NA,NA,TRBJ2-1,TRBV4-1,TGCGCCAGCAGCCGAGATCCGGCCCGACCAGGGAATGAGCAGTTCTTC,CASSRDPARPGNEQFF
few,TRBD1,TRBJ2-1,TRBV5-1,TGCGCCAGCAGCGTCGGGACAGGGGCGAATGAGCAGTTCTTC,CASSVGTGANEQFF
few,NA,TRBJ2-7,TRBV20-1,TGCAGTGCTAAGCCCGGGGCTCTTTACGAGCAGTACTTC,CSAKPGALYEQYF
NA,TRBD2,TRBJ2-7,TRBV11-1,TGTACCAGCAGCTGGAGGACTAGCGGCTCCTACGAGCAGTACTTC,CTSSWRTSGSYEQYF
NA,NA,TRBJ2-7,TRBV29-1,TGCAGCGTTGTACTACCAGCAGGGGCTCAAGAGCAGTACTTC,CSVVLPAGAQEQYF
NA,NA,TRBJ1-5,TRBV5-6,TGTGCCAGCAGCTTGGGACTAGCGGGGATAGATATGCAGCATTTT,CASSLGLAGIDMQHF
NA,NA,TRBJ1-6,TRBV4-1,TGCGCTAGCAGCCACGGCTTGGCAGGAACAGGCGGTCCACCCCTCCACTTT,CASSHGLAGTGGPPLHF
NA,TRBD2,TRBJ2-7,TRBV6-1,TGTGCCAGCAGTGAATTTGATCGAGCGGGGGTCTCCTACGAGCAGTACTTC,CASSEFDRAGVSYEQYF
many,NA,TRBJ2-1,TRBV15,TGTGCCACCAGCAGAGATGGCGGCAACAATGAGCAGTTCTTC,CATSRDGGNNEQFF
NA,NA,TRBJ1-2,TRBV4-2,TGTGCCAGCCGCCACCCCATACCTCGCCGCGGTAATGGCTACACCTTC,CASRHPIPRRGNGYTF
NA,NA,TRBJ2-5,TRBV6-2/TRBV6-3,TGTGCCAGCGGTTACGATCTTGGGCAGGGCCGCCAAGAGGCCCAGTACTTC,CASGYDLGQGRQEAQYF
NA,NA,TRBJ2-7,TRBV29-1,TGTAGCGTTGGGGACAATAACTACGAGCAGTACTTC,CSVGDNNYEQYF
NA,NA,TRBJ1-5,TRBV6-2/TRBV6-3,TGTGCCAGCAGCATACAGGAATTCAGCAATCAGCCCCAGCATTTT,CASSIQEFSNQPQHF